This TCR beta chain was sequenced during a study of blood T cell repertoires in COVID-19 (TCRdb year 2020). About the full investigation: Collaborator samples came from the United States, Italy and Spain and covered acute and convalescent phases of COVID-19. The repertoires were released in a freely available public database intended as a resource for research on the immune response to SARS-CoV-2. Where available, HLA class I and class II types were obtained from metadata supplied by the sample provider rather than from assay-based typing. The prospective study material was composed of cDNA or gDNA derived from T cells, B-cell-depleted T cells, or PBMCs. The dataset comprised deeply sampled blood TCRbeta repertoires from subjects exposed to, actively infected with, or recovered from COVID-19. The sample metadata nearly always contained a de-identified subject ID, COVID-19 status, age in years and sex. Samples were obtained from the ongoing ImmuneRACE study (first 160 participants) and from about 1,300 subjects provided by 6 global collaborators.

Inclusive of the bounding cysteine and phenylalanine, the CDR3 is 17 residues long. Kept here is only the CDR3 DNA, which spans 51 bases and is read in frame from base 1. The germline V gene provides CDR1 MGHRA and CDR2 YSYEKL. The junction shows trimming of 0 bases on V and 4 bases on J, and the gene matches do not reach 9 bases of it. In regard to this clone: Its antigen target is currently unknown. No per-base quality is available; no much larger clone lies one base away.

TCRbeta CDR3 regions were amplified from genomic DNA by means of the immunoSEQ Assay, a bias-controlled multiplex PCR. Regarding the original processing steps: The number of nucleated cells in each sample was estimated by amplification of reference gene primers within the assay. Sequence reads were collapsed and filtered to measure the absolute abundance of every unique TCRbeta CDR3 rearrangement. Productive Simpson clonality was computed per sample as the square root of Simpson's diversity index over productive rearrangements. TCRdb obtained this table from immuneACCESS and retained in-frame rearrangements with V and J assigned. These tables miss some clones; where compared with another copy, unresolved V genes account for less than half of the shortfall, and the remainder is unexplained. Clonal size and the V and J genes are those of that table, whereas D and trimming came from the DNA. Here the sample has around 300,000 clones; about nine tenths occur a single time. The top ten clones comprise over 8.5% of the sample.

Summary of the overall study and its limitations: Clinical and demographic metadata were provided uncurated, with the amount varying by source and participant.

Participants in the prospective study were aged about 18 to 100 years, lived in 24 United States geographic areas, and enrolled through a virtual design. In the prospective study, cohorts were assigned on the basis of participant-reported clinical history obtained from a screening survey and a study questionnaire. Recovered participants in ImmuneRACE Cohort 3 were defined as having two consecutive negative NP/OP PCR tests, clearance from a healthcare professional, or resolution of symptoms. Mobile phlebotomists in the prospective study collected whole blood, serum and a nasopharyngeal or oropharyngeal swab from every participant. Additional blood draws and questionnaires over an approximately 2-month period could optionally be provided by prospective study participants. Prospective study blood samples were shipped either frozen or at room temperature before DNA extraction.

Sequencing used PBMCs or T cells enriched from blood (not recorded which). This sequence originates from a woman aged 25 to 45 who had recovered from COVID-19. This sequence uses TRBV4-1 and TRBJ1-5, and TRBD1 aligns with 7 junction nucleotides. CDR3 sequence: CASSQEYPTGVNQPQHF. The base sequence is TGCGCCAGCAGCCAAGAGTACCCTACAGGGGTTAATCAGCCCCAGCATTTT.